The source of this TCR beta chain is a study of blood T cell repertoires in COVID-19. TCRdb's table, derived via immunoSEQ multiplex PCR, lists solely in-frame clones and lacks some. This sample has under 300,000 clones, with 81% found just once. The junction had 5 bases not matched to a gene; V was cut back by 2 bases and J by 4 bases. Germline assignment: CDR1 SEHNR and CDR2 FQNEAQ (reference sequence). There are 15 residues in the CDR3. The V and J genes are TRBV7-9 and TRBJ2-1; 7 nucleotides match TRBD2. This TCR derives from a woman aged 55 to 70 with active or convalescent COVID-19. Sequencing input: peripheral blood. The chain's CDR3 is CASSLRSGAYNEQFF. The CDR3 region has the DNA TGTGCCAGCAGCTTAAGGAGCGGGGCTTACAATGAGCAGTTCTTC. The variable domain in full, completed from reference TRBV7-9 and TRBJ2-1, reads DTGVSQNPRHKITKRGQNVTFRCDPISEHNRLYWYRQTLGQGPEFLTYFQNEAQLEKSRLLSDRFSAERPKGSFSTLEIQRTEQGDSAMYLCASSLRSGAYNEQFFGPGTRLTVL.